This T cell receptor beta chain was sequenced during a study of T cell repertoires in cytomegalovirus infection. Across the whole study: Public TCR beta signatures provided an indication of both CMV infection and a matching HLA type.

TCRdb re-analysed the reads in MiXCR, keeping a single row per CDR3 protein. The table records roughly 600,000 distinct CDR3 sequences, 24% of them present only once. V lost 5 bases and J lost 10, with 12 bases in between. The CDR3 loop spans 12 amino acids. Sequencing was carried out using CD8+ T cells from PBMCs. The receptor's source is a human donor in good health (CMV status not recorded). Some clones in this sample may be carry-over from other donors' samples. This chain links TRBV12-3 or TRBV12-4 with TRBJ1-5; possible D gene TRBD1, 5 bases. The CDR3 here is CASSQGRLPQHF. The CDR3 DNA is TGTGCCAGCAGTCAGGGTAGGCTACCCCAGCATTTT.